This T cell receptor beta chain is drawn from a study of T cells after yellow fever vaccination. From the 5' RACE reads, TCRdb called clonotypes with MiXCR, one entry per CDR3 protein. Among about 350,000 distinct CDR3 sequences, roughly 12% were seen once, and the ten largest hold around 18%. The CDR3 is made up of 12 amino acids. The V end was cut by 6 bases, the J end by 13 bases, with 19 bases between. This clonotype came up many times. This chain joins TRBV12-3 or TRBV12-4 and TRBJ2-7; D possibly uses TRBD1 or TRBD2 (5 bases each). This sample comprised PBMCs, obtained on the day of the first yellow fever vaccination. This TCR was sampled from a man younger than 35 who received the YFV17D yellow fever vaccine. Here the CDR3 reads CASRGDGTAHYV. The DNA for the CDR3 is TGTGCCAGCAGGGGGGACGGGACGGCGCATTACGTC.